Sequencing of this T cell receptor (beta chain) was carried out in a study of blood T cell repertoires in COVID-19. Study summary: COVID-19 samples from acute and convalescent phases originated in the United States, Italy and Spain. PBMCs, B-cell-depleted T cells, or T cells provided the cDNA or gDNA that made up the material.

Methods used by the authors: Estimation of nucleated cell counts relied on the amplification of reference gene primers. This table comes from immunoSEQ multiplex PCR, and its TCRdb copy is limited to in-frame clones, with some not included. The V and J calls and clone size are taken from that table; D and trimming were inferred from the DNA. The sample lists approximately 88,000 clones; about 78% were seen once. The CDR3 sequence is 15 residues long. From germline, CDR1 is LNHNV and CDR2 YYDKDF (reference sequence). Trimming took 0 bases from V and 9 from J; bases not matched to a gene: 8. This TCR derives from a man in his forties or fifties who had recovered from COVID-19. Sequenced input: peripheral blood. The chain carries TRBV15 and TRBJ2-1, with 7 bases that match TRBD1. This CDR3 reads CATSREGDSTTEQFF. CDR3 coding DNA: TGTGCCACCAGCAGAGAGGGGGACAGTACGACTGAGCAGTTCTTC. The full variable domain, with the rest looked up from reference TRBV15 and TRBJ2-1, is DAMVIQNPRYQVTQFGKPVTLSCSQTLNHNVMYWYQQKSSQAPKLLFHYYDKDFNNEADTPDNFQSRRPNTSFCFLDIRSPGLGDTAMYLCATSREGDSTTEQFFGPGTRLTVL.